These T cell receptor beta chains were read from a single sample in a study of CD8+CD57+ T cells in acquired aplastic anemia. TCRdb used MiXCR to reprocess the reads, holding one entry per CDR3 protein. The sample includes fewer than 250,000 distinct CDR3 sequences, approximately 45% of them seen just once. Sequencing was done on a sample of sorted CD4+, CD8+, or CD8+CD57+ T cells (not recorded which) from PBMCs. These receptors all stem from a human donor with aplastic anemia. The CDR3 runs from the conserved cysteine through the conserved F or W. The D gene is left open where the match is weak. Only part of the rows carry a size: once, few, many, or a class if the clone is expanded.

D | size | length | J | V | DNA | CDR3
TRBD1 | NA | 16 | TRBJ1-1 | TRBV11-1 | TGTGCCAGCAGCTTTCCCCGGACAGGGAGGAACACTGAGGCTTTCTTT | CASSFPRTGRNTEAFF
NA | NA | 12 | TRBJ1-5 | TRBV19 | TGTGCCAGTAGTCCGATGAATCAGCCCCAGCATTTT | CASSPMNQPQHF
NA | many | 19 | TRBJ2-6 | TRBV6-1 | TGTGCCAGCAGTGAAGTCTGGGGGGCTTGGCTTAGTGGGGCCAACGTCCTGACTTTC | CASSEVWGAWLSGANVLTF
NA | many | 12 | TRBJ1-4 | TRBV13 | TGTGCCAGCAGCTTACAGGGGGAAAAACTGTTTTTT | CASSLQGEKLFF
NA | NA | 13 | TRBJ1-2 | TRBV11-1 | TGTGCCAGCAGACCGACAGGAAACTATGGCTACACCTTC | CASRPTGNYGYTF
NA | NA | 14 | TRBJ2-7 | TRBV7-9 | TGTGCCAGCACTCCGACACAGGCAAACAGCGAGCAGTACTTC | CASTPTQANSEQYF
NA | NA | 10 | TRBJ1-2 | TRBV7-9 | TGTGCCAGCAGCATATATGGCTACACCTTC | CASSIYGYTF
NA | NA | 13 | TRBJ1-2 | TRBV5-1 | TGCGCCAGCAGCCCCGGGACGTTCAGTGGCTACACCTTC | CASSPGTFSGYTF
NA | NA | 14 | TRBJ1-1 | TRBV27 | TGTGCCAGCAGTTTATCGGCAGGGCGGCCTGAAGCTTTCTTT | CASSLSAGRPEAFF
TRBD1 | once | 17 | TRBJ1-5 | TRBV7-9 | TGTGCCAGCAGCTTGTACGGGACAGTAAATAGCAATCAGCCCCAGCATTTT | CASSLYGTVNSNQPQHF
NA | NA | 14 | TRBJ1-1 | TRBV19 | TGTGCCAGTAGTTGGGGACGGGTGAACACTGAAGCTTTCTTT | CASSWGRVNTEAFF
TRBD2 | few | 18 | TRBJ2-1 | TRBV7-9 | TGTGCCAGCAGCTCGCCCCAGTGGCGGGAGCATGGCTACAATGAGCAGTTCTTC | CASSSPQWREHGYNEQFF
TRBD1 | many | 18 | TRBJ1-1 | TRBV11-1 | TGTGCCAGCAGCTTAGCGCGACAGGGGGCAGGGGAGCGTACTGAAGCTTTCTTT | CASSLARQGAGERTEAFF